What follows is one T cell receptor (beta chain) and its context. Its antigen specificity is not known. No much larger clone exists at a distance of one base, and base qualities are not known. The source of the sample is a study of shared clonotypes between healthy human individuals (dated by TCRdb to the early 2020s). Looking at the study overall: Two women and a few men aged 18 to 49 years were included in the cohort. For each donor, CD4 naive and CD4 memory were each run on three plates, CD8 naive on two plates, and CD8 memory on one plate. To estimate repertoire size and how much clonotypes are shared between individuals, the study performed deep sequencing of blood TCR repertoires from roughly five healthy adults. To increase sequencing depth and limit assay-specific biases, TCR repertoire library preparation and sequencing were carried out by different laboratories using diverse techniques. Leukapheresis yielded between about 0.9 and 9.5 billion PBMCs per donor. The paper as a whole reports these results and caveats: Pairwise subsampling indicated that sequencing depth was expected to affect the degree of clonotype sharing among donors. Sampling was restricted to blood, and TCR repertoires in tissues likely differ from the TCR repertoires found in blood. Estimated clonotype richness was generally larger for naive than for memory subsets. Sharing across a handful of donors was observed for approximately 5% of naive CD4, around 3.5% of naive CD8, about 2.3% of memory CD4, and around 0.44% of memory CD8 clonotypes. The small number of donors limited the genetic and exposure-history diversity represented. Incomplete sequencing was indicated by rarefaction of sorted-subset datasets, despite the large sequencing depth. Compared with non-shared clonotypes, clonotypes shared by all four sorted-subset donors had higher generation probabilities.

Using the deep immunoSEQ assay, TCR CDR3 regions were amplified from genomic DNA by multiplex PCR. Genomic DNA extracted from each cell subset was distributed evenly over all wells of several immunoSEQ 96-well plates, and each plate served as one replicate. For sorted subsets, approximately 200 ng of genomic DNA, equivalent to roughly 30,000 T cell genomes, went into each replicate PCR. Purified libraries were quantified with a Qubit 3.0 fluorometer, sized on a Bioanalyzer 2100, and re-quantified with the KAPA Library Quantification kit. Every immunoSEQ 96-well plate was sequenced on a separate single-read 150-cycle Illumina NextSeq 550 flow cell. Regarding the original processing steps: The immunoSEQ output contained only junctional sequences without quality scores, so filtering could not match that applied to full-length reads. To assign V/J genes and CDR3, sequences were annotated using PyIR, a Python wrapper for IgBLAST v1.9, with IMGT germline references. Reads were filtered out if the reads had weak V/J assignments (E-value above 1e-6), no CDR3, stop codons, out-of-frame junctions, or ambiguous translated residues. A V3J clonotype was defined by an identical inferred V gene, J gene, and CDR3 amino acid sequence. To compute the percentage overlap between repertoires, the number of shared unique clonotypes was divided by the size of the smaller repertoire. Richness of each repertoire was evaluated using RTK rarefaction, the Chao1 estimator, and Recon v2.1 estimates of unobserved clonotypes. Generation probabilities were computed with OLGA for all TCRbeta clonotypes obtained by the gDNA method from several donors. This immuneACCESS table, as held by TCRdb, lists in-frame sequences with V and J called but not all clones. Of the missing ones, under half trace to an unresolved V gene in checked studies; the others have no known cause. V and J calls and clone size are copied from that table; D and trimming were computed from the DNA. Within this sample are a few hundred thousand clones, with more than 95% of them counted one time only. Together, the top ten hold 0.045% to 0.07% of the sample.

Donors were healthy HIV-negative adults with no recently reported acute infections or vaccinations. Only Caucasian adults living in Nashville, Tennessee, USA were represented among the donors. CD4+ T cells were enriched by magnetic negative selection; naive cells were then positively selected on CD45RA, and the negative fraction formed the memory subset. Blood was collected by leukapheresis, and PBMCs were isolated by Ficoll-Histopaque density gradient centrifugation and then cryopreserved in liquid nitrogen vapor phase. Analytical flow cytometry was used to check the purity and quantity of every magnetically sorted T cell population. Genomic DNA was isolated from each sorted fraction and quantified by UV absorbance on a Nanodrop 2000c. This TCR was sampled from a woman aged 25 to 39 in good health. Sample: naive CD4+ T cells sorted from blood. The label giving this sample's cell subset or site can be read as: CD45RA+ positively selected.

CDR3 region: CSVERQGGHEQFF. In nucleotide form, the sequence is TGCAGCGTTGAGAGACAGGGTGGGCATGAGCAGTTCTTC. The chain employs TRBV29-1 and TRBJ2-1; TRBD1 agrees with 7 junctional bases. CDR3 length: 13 amino acids, cysteine to phenylalanine. Of the read, only the CDR3 DNA is kept; its 39 bases are in frame from base 1. At the junction V is shortened by 3 bases and J by 8 bases; bases outside the gene matches: 7. Via the germline V gene, CDR1 is SQVTM and CDR2 ANQGSEA.